This T cell receptor (beta chain) was sequenced in a study of human T cells and chemical hapten exposure. This clonotype was recorded many times. What it binds is unknown. Described time point: pre-sensitization, week 0. Treatment reported: therapeutic diphenylcyclopropenone sensitization with weekly scalp DPC. Blood draws came first, before each patch test. Overall study findings and caveats: Having alopecia, donors may respond immunologically unlike healthy people.

Germline CDR1 is SGDLS and CDR2 is YYNGEE. The CDR3 runs to 14 residues. The V and J ends lost 6 bases and 4 bases, in that order; junction bases with no gene match: 9. It was the library that attached unique molecular identifiers to individual cDNA molecules. A single record per CDR3 protein comes from TCRdb applying MiXCR to the RACE reads. This sample yields approximately 320,000 distinct CDR3 sequences, of which around 5.5% are seen a single time; less than 9% belongs to the top ten. The source material was whole blood, sampled in connection with sensitization to the hapten diphenylcyclopropenone (DPC). The chain links TRBV9 to TRBJ2-7, with 8 bases lining up with TRBD2. This TCR derives from a woman between 18 and 29 years old with alopecia areata. Some clones in this sample may be carry-over from other donors' samples. CDR3 protein: CASTPGGRPYEQYF. DNA of the CDR3: TGTGCCAGCACCCCGGGAGGGAGGCCTTACGAGCAGTACTTC.